This entry lists 17 T cell receptor beta chains sequenced from one sample in a study of TIL therapy for anti-PD-1-resistant metastatic lung cancer. The time point was: pre-treatment sample, taken before nivolumab and TIL therapy. This was the immunoSEQ v3 assay. TCRdb keeps only in-frame clones here, not all; method: immunoSEQ multiplex PCR. The sample consists of around 19,000 clones, 83% of them appearing once. Source: blood, taken at baseline. The receptors were sampled from a person aged 25 to 79 with non-small cell lung cancer.

J is TRBJ1-2 and V is TRBV20-1; no definite D call. The CDR3 is made up of 11 amino acids. CDR1 is DFQATT and CDR2 is SNEGSKA in the germline V gene (reference sequence). V lost 6 bases and J lost 6, with 11 bases in between. CDR3 in DNA: TGCAGTGCGAACGACAACAATGGCTACACCTTC. This translates into CSANDNNGYTF.

This chain uses TRBV19 with TRBJ1-2; TRBD1 aligns across 7 bases. Germline V gene sequence: CDR1 LNHDA, CDR2 SQIVND (reference sequence). Germline trimming cut 5 bases from V and 4 bases from J; bases unmatched to any gene: 10. CDR3 length: 15 residues. CDR3 residues: CASSPNTGAPYGYTF. In DNA, the CDR3 is TGTGCCAGTAGTCCGAATACAGGGGCCCCCTATGGCTACACCTTC.

This clone appeared once. This sequence joins TRBV6-4 and TRBJ2-7, with D possibly being TRBD1 (6 bases). Deletions cut 6 bases from V and 3 bases from J, with 18 bases between. Germline CDR1 and CDR2: MRHNA and SNTAGT. The CDR3 consists of 15 residues. The CDR3 nucleotides read TGTGCCAGCAGAGCACAGGGTTTCGGAGTCTACGAGCAGTACTTC. Amino acids: CASRAQGFGVYEQYF.

Here the CDR3 reads CASSSGGTGGQPQHF. In nucleotides, the CDR3 is TGTGCCAGCAGCTCAGGGGGGACAGGGGGTCAGCCCCAGCATTTT. This chain links TRBV9 with TRBJ1-5; 11 bases are a match to TRBD1. The CDR3 runs 15 residues. V trimming: 4 bases; J trimming: 6 bases; junction bases outside the gene matches: 6. CDR1 is SGDLS, CDR2 YYNGEE, per germline. The variable domain in full, with the rest retrieved from reference TRBV9 and TRBJ1-5, is DSGVTQTPKHLITATGQRVTLRCSPRSGDLSVYWYQQSLDQGLQFLIQYYNGEERAKGNILERFSAQQFPDLHSELNLSSLELGDSALYFCASSSGGTGGQPQHFGDGTRLSIL.

J is TRBJ2-3 and V is TRBV7-2; 7 nucleotides match TRBD2. Germline V CDR1 and CDR2: SGHTA, FQGNSA. The CDR3 is made up of 13 amino acids. V lost 5 bases and J lost 3; bases outside the gene matches: 2. Written as DNA, the CDR3 is TGTGCCAGCAGCCGTAGCGGGACAGATACGCAGTATTTT. Protein product: CASSRSGTDTQYF. Together with reference TRBV7-2 and TRBJ2-3, the CDR3 gives the full variable domain: GAGVSQSPSNKVTEKGKDVELRCDPISGHTALYWYRQSLGQGLEFLIYFQGNSAPDKSGLPSDRFSAERTGGSVSTLTIQRTQQEDSAVYLCASSRSGTDTQYFGPGTRLTVL.

The J gene is TRBJ1-2, the V gene TRBV6-1; D not certain. V lost 4 bases and J 1 base, leaving 16 bases between the germline ends. This CDR3 contains 16 residues. CDR1 MNHNS and CDR2 SASEGT come from the germline V gene. CDR3 region: CASSAFGVKDNYGYTF. The CDR3 DNA follows: TGTGCCAGCAGTGCCTTCGGTGTGAAGGATAACTATGGCTACACCTTC.

This clone was detected a few times. The chain joins TRBV9 to TRBJ1-2; D not resolved. The CDR3 consists of 14 residues. Trimming took 3 bases from V and 0 from J, leaving 9 bases between them. The germline CDR1 and CDR2 sequences are SGDLS and YYNGEE. CDR3 region: CASSAAGTNYGYTF. The CDR3 coding sequence is TGTGCCAGCAGCGCCGCGGGAACTAACTATGGCTACACCTTC.

There are a few counts of this clone. V usage is TRBV29-1 and J usage is TRBJ2-7; 8 nucleotides match TRBD1. Germline loops: CDR1 SQVTM, CDR2 ANQGSEA. The ends lost 4 bases at V and 2 bases at J; junction bases unmatched: 4. There are 13 residues in the CDR3. CDR3 loop: CSVAGQATYEQYF. The CDR3 DNA sequence: TGCAGCGTTGCGGGACAGGCCACCTACGAGCAGTACTTC.

V gene TRBV2 combines with J gene TRBJ1-2, with 7 bases lining up with TRBD1. The junction had 9 bases not matched to a gene; V was cut back by 6 bases and J by 2 bases. The CDR3 totals 15 residues. The V gene's germline CDR1 is SNHLY and CDR2 FYNNEI. This CDR3 reads CASRRGDSPNYGYTF. The CDR3 bases are TGTGCCAGCAGGCGGGGGGACAGCCCCAACTATGGCTACACCTTC.

Only a few counts were recorded for this clone. The chain has TRBV18 and TRBJ2-1, with 7 nucleotides matching TRBD2. The V gene end was trimmed by 7 bases and the J gene end by 4 bases; junction bases not matched to a gene: 10. This CDR3 comprises 15 residues. Per germline, CDR1 KGHSH and CDR2 LQKENI. DNA of the CDR3: TGTGCCAGCTTGGGACTACTCGGGGGTTACAATGAGCAGTTCTTC. This sequence encodes CASLGLLGGYNEQFF.

The rearrangement links TRBV7-2 to TRBJ2-7; D possibly corresponds to TRBD1 (5 bases). The V end was cut by 2 bases, the J end by 1 base, with 6 bases between. The CDR3 is 13 amino acids. Germline CDR1 and CDR2: SGHTA and FQGNSA. CDR3 in DNA: TGTGCCAGCAGCTTAAAGGGGTCCTACGAGCAGTACTTC. Amino acid sequence: CASSLKGSYEQYF.

The genes are TRBV6-6 and TRBJ1-1, with unresolved D. The V and J ends lost 0 bases and 1 base respectively, with 6 bases between them. The CDR3 length is 14 residues. From germline, CDR1 is MNHNY and CDR2 SVGAGI (reference sequence). CDR3 protein: CASSYSSENTEAFF. The CDR3 nucleotides read TGTGCCAGCAGTTACTCTTCGGAGAACACTGAAGCTTTCTTT.

CDR3 region: CSAVAGTSYNEQFF. The CDR3, as DNA: TGCAGCGCAGTAGCGGGCACCTCCTACAATGAGCAGTTCTTC. The chain uses TRBV29-1 and TRBJ2-1; 7 nucleotides align to TRBD2. The CDR3 has 14 residues. The germline V gene encodes CDR1 SQVTM and CDR2 ANQGSEA. With V trimmed by 7 bases and J by 0 bases, 6 bases remained unmatched.

This clone was counted a few times. The gene calls are TRBV14 and TRBJ1-2, with no clear D. Germline CDR1 and CDR2: SGHDN and FVKESK. V was clipped by 11 bases and J by 7 bases, with 8 bases between them. The CDR3 extends over 9 amino acids. CDR3 nucleotides: TGTGCCGTGCACGGTGGCTACACCTTC. Protein sequence: CAVHGGYTF.

V is TRBV19 and J is TRBJ1-1; D is possibly TRBD1 (6 bases). The germline V gene has CDR1 LNHDA and CDR2 SQIVND (reference sequence). Trimming took 2 bases from V and 0 from J, leaving 13 bases between them. The CDR3 length is 16 residues. The CDR3 bases are TGTGCCAGTAGTATAAGGGGGTATGGAGTGAACACTGAAGCTTTCTTT. Translation gives CASSIRGYGVNTEAFF. Full variable domain (rest looked up from reference TRBV19 and TRBJ1-1): DGGITQSPKYLFRKEGQNVTLSCEQNLNHDAMYWYRQDPGQGLRLIYYSQIVNDFQKGDIAEGYSVSREKKESFPLTVTSAQKNPTAFYLCASSIRGYGVNTEAFFGQGTRLTVV.

This chain connects TRBV10-3 to TRBJ1-6; no reliable D call. Germline V gene lookup returns CDR1 ENHRY and CDR2 SYGVKD. This CDR3 is built from 13 residues. The germline V and J ends were trimmed by 4 bases and 10 bases, with 11 bases remaining between them. CDR3 residues: CAISGMSDSPLHF. The CDR3 nucleotides are TGTGCCATCAGTGGTATGAGTGACTCACCCCTCCACTTT.

Only a few counts were recorded for this clone. The chain couples TRBV4-2 to TRBJ1-4, with 7 bases identical to TRBD1. Germline CDR1 and CDR2: LGHNA and YNFKEQ. The CDR3 is 15 residues long. Unmatched junction bases numbered 10, after V lost 4 bases and J lost 8 bases. This chain's CDR3 is CASSPRQGENEKLFF. The CDR3 coding sequence is TGTGCCAGCAGCCCTCGACAGGGAGAGAACGAAAAACTGTTTTTT.